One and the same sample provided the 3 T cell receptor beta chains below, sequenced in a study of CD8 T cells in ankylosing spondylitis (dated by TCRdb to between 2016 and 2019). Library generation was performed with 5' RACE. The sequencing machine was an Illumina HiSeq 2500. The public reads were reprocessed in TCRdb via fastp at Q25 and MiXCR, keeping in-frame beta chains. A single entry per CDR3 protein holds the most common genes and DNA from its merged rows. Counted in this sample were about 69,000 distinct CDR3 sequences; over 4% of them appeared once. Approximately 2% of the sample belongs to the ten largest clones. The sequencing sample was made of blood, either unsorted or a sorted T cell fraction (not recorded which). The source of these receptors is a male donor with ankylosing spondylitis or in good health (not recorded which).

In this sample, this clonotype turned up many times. The CDR3 DNA sequence: TGTGCCAGCTCGGACCGGGACGGGACCTACGAGCAGTACTTC. Its protein is CASSDRDGTYEQYF. The V call is TRBV18, the J call TRBJ2-7; D is tentatively TRBD1 or TRBD2 (5 bases each). Trimming left V 6 bases short and J 2 bases short, with 14 bases between. The CDR3 spans 14 residues. Germline V gene sequence: CDR1 KGHSH, CDR2 LQKENI.

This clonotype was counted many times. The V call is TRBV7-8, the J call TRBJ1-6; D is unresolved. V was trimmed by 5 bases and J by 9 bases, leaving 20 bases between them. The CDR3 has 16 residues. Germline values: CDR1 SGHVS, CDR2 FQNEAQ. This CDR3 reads CASSPSPIGESSPLHF. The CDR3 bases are TGTGCCAGCAGCCCATCCCCGATCGGGGAGAGTTCACCCCTCCACTTT.

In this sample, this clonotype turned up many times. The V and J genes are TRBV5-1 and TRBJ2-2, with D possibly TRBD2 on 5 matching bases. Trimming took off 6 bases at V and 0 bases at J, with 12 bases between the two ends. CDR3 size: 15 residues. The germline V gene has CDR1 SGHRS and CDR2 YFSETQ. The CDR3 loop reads CASTPQAANTGELFF. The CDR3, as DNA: TGCGCCAGCACCCCCCAAGCGGCGAACACCGGGGAGCTGTTTTTT.